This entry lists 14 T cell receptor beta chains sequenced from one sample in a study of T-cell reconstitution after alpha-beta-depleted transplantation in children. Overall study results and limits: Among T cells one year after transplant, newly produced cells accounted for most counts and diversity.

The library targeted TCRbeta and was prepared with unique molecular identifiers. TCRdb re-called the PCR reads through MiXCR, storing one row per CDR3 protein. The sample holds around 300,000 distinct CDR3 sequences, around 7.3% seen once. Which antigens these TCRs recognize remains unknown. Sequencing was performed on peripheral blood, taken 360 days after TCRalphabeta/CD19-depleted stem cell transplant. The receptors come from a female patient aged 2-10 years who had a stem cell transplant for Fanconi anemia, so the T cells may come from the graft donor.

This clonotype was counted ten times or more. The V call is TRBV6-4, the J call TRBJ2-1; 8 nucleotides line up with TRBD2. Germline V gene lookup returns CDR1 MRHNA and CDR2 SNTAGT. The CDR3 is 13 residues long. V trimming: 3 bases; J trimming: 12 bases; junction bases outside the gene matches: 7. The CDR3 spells CASSEIAGITQFF. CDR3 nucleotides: TGTGCCAGCAGTGAGATAGCGGGAATCACGCAGTTCTTC.

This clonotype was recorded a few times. For the CDR3, the DNA is TGCAGTGCTAGAGATCTGGCGGCTAGCGGGGGGATAAGCTCCTACAATGAGCAGTTCTTC. Amino acids: CSARDLAASGGISSYNEQFF. The gene calls are TRBV20-1 and TRBJ2-1, with 11 bases fitting TRBD2. The germline gives CDR1 DFQATT, CDR2 SNEGSKA (reference sequence). The V segment lost 0 bases and the J segment 0 bases; nucleotides outside the gene matches: 13. This CDR3 is built from 20 residues.

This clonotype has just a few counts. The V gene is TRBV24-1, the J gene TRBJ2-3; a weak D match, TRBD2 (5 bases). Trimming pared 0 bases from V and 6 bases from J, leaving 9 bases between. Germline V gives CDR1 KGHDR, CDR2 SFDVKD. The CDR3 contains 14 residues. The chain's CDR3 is CATSDLNGEDTQYF. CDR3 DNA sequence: TGTGCCACCAGTGATTTGAACGGGGAGGATACGCAGTATTTT.

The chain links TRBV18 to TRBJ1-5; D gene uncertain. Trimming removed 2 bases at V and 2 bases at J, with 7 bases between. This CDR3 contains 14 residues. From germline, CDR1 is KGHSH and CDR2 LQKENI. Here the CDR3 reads CASSPGSRNQPQHF. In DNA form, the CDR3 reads TGTGCCAGCTCACCAGGCAGCCGCAATCAGCCCCAGCATTTT.

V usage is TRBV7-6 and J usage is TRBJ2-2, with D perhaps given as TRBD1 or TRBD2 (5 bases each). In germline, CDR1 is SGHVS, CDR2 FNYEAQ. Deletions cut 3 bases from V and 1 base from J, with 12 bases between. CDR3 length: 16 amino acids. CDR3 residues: CASSLDHGGNTGELFF. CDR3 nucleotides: TGTGCCAGCAGCTTGGATCATGGGGGGAACACCGGGGAGCTGTTTTTT.

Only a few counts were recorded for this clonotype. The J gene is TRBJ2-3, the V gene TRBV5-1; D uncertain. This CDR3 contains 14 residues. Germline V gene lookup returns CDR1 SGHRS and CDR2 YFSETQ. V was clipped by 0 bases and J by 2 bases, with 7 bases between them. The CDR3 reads CASSLGRYTDTQYF. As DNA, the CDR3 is TGCGCCAGCAGCTTGGGACGGTACACAGATACGCAGTATTTT. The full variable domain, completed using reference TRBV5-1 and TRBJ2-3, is KAGVTQTPRYLIKTRGQQVTLSCSPISGHRSVSWYQQTPGQGLQFLFEYFSETQRNKGNFPGRFSGRQFSNSRSEMNVSTLELGDSALYLCASSLGRYTDTQYFGPGTRLTVL.

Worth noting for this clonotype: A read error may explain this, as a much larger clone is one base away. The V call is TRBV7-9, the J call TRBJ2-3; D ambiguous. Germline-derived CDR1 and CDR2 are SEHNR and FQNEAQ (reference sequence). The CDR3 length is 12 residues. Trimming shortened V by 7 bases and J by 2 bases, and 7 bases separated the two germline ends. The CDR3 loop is CASIFDTDTQYF. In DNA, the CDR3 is TGTGCCAGCATCTTCGACACAGATACGCAGTATTTT.

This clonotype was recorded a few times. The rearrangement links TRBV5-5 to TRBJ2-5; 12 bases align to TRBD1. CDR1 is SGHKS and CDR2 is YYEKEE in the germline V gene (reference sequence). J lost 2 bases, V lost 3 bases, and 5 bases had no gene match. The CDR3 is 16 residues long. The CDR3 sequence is CASSWGQGAFQETQYF. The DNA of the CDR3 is TGTGCCAGCAGCTGGGGACAGGGGGCATTTCAAGAGACCCAGTACTTC.

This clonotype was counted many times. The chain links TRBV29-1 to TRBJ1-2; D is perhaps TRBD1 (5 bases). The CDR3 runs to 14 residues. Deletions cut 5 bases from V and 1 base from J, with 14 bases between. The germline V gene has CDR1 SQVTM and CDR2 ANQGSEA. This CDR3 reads CSVIPRRGNYGYTF. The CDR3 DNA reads TGCAGCGTTATTCCTCGTAGGGGTAACTATGGCTACACCTTC. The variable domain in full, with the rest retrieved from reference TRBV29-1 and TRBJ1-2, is SAVISQKPSRDICQRGTSLTIQCQVDSQVTMMFWYRQQPGQSLTLIATANQGSEATYESGFVIDKFPISRPNLTFSTLTVSNMSPEDSSIYLCSVIPRRGNYGYTFGSGTRLTVV.

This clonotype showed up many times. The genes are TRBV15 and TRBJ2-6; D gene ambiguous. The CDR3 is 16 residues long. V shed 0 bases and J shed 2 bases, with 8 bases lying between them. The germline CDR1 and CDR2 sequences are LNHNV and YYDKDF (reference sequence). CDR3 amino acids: CATSRDRPAGANVLTF. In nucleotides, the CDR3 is TGTGCCACCAGCAGAGATCGACCAGCTGGGGCCAACGTCCTGACTTTC.

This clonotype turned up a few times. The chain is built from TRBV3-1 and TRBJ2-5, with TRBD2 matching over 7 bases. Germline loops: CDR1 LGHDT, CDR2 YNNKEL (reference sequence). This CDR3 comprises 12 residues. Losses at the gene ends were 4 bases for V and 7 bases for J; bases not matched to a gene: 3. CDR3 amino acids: CASSPREGTQYF. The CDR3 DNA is TGTGCCAGCAGCCCCAGGGAGGGGACCCAGTACTTC.

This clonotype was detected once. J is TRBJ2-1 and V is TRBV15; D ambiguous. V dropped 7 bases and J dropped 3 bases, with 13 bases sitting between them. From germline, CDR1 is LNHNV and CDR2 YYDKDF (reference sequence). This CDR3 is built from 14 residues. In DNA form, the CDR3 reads TGTGCCACCACTCCTGGTTCGTACTACAATGAGCAGTTCTTC. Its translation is CATTPGSYYNEQFF.

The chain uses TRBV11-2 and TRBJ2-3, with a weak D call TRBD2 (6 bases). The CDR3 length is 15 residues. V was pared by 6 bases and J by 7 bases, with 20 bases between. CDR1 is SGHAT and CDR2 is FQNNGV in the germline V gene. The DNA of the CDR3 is TGTGCCAGCAGATCCCCGGGACTTCTAAGGAATACGCAGTATTTT. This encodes CASRSPGLLRNTQYF. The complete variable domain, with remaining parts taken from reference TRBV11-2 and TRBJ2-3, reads EAGVAQSPRYKIIEKRQSVAFWCNPISGHATLYWYQQILGQGPKLLIQFQNNGVVDDSQLPKDRFSAERLKGVDSTLKIQPAKLEDSAVYLCASRSPGLLRNTQYFGPGTRLTVL.

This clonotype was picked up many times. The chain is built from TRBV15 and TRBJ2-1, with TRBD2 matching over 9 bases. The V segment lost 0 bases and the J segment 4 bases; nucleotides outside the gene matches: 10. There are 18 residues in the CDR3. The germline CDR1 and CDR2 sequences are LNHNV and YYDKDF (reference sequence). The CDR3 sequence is CATSREGAGGGWYNEQFF. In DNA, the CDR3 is TGTGCCACCAGCAGAGAGGGGGCGGGAGGGGGGTGGTACAATGAGCAGTTCTTC.